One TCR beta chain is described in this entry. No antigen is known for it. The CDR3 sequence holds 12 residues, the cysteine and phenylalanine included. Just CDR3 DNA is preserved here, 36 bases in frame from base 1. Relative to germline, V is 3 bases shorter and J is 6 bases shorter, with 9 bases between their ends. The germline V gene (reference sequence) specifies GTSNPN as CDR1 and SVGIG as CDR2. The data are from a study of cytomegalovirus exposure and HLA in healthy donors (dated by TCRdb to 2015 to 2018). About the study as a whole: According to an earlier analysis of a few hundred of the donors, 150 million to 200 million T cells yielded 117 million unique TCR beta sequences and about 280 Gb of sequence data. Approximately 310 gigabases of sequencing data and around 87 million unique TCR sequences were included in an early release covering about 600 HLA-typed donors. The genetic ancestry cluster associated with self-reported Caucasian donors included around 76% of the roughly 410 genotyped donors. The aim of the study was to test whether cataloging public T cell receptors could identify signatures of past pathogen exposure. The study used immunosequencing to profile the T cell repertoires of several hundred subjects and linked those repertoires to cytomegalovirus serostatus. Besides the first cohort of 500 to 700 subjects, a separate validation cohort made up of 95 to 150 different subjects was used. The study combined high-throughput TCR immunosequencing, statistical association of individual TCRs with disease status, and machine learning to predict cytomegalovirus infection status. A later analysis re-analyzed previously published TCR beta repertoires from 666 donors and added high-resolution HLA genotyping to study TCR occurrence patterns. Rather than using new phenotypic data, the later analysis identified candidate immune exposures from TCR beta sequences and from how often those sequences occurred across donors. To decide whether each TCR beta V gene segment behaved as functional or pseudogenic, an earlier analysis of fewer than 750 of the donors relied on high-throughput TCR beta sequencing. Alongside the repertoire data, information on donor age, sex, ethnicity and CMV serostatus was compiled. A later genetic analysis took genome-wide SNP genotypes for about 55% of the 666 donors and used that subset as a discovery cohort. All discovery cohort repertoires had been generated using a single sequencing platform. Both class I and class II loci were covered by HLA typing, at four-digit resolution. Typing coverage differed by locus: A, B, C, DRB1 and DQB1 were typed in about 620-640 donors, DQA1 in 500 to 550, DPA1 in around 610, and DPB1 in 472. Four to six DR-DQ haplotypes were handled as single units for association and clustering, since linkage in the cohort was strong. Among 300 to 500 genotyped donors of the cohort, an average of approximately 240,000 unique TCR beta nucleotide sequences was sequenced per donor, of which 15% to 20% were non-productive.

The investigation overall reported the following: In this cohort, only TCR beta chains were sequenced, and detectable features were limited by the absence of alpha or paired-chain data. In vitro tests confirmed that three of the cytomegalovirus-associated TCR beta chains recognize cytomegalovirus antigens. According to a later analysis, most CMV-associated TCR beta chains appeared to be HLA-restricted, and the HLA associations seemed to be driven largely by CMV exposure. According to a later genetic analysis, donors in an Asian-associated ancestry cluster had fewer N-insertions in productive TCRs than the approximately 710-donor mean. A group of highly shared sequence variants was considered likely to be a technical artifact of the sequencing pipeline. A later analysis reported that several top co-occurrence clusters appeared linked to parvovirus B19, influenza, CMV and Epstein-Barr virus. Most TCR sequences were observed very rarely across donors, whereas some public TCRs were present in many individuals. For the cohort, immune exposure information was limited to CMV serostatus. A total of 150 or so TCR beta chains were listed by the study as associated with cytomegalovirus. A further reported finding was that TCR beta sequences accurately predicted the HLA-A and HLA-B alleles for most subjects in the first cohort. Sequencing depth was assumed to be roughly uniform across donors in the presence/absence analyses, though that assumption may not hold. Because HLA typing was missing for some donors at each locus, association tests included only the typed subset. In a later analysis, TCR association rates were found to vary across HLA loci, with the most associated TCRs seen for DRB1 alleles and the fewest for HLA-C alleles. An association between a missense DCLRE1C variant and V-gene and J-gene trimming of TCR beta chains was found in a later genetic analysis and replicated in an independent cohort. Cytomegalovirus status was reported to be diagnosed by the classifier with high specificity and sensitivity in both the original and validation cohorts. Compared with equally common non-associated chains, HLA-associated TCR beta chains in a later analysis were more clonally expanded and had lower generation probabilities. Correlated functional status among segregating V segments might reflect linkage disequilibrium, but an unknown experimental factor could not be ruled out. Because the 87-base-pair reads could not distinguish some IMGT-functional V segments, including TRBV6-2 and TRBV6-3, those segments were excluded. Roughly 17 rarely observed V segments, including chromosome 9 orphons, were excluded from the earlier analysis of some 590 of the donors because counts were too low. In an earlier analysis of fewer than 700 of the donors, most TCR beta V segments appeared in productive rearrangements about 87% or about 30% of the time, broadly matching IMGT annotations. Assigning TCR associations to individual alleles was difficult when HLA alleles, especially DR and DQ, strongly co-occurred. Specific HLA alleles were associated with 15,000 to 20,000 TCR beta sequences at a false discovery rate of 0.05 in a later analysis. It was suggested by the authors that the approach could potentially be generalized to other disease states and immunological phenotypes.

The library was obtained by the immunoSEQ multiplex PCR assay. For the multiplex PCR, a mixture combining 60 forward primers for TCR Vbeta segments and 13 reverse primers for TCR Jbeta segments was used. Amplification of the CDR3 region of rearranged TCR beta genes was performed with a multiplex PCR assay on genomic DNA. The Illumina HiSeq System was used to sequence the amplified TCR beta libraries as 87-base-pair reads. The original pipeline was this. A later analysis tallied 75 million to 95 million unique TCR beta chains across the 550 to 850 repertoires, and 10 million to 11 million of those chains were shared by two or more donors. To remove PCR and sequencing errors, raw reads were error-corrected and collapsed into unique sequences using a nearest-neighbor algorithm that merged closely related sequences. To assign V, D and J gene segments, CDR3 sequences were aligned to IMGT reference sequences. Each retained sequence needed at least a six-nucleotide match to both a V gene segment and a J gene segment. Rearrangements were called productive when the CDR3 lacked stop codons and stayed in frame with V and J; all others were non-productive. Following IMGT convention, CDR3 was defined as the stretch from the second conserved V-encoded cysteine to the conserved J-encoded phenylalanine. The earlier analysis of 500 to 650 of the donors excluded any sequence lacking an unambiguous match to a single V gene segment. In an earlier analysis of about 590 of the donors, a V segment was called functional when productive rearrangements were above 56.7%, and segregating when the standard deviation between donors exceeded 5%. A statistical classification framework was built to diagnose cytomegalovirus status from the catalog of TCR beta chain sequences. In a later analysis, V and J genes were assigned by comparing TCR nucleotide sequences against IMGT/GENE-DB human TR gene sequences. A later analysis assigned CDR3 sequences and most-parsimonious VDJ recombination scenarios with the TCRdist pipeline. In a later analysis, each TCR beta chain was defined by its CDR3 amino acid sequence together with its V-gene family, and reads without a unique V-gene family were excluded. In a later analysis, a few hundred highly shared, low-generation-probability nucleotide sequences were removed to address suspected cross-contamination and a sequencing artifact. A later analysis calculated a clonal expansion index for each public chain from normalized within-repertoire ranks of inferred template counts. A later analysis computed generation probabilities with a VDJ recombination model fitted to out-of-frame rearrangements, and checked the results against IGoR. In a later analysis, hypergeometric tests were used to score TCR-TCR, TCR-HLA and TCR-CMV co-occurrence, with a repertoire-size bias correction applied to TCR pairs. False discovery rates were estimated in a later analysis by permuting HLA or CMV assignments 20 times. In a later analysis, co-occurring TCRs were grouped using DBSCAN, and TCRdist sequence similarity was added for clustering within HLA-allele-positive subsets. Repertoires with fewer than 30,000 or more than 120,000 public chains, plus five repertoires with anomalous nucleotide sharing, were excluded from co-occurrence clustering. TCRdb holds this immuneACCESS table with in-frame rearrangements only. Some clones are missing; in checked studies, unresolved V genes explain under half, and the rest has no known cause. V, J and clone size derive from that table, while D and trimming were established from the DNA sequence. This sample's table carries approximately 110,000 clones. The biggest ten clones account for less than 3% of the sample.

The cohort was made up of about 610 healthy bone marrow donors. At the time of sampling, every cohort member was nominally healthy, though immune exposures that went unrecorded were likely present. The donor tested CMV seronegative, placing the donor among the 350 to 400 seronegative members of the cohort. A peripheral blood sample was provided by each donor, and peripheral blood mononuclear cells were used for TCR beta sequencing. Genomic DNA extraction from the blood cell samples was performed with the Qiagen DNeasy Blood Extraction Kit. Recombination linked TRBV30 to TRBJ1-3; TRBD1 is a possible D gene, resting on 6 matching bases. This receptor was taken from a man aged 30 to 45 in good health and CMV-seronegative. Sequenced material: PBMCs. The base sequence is TGTGCCTGGAGGAGGACAGCAAACACCATATATTTT. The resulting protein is CAWRRTANTIYF. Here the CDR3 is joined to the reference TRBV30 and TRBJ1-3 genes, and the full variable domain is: SQTIHQWPATLVQPVGSPLSLECTVEGTSNPNLYWYRQAAGRGLQLLFYSVGIGQISSEVPQNLSASRPQDRQFILSSKKLLLSDSGFYLCAWRRTANTIYFGEGSWLTVV.